The rows below give T cell receptor beta chains drawn from one sample of a study of cytomegalovirus exposure and HLA in healthy donors. This table comes from immunoSEQ multiplex PCR, and its TCRdb copy is limited to in-frame clones, with some not included. The sample contains about 160,000 clones, 80% to 90% of which appear only once. Source material: PBMCs. These receptors all stem from a man aged 18 to 35 in good health and CMV-seronegative. Each CDR3 is given with its conserved first and last residue. Each record gives: clone size, D gene, V gene, J gene, CDR3 DNA, CDR3 protein. The D gene is left open where the match is weak. Clone size is not always given. Where it is, it says once, few, many or a class for expanded clones.

once	-	TRBV18	TRBJ1-3	TGTGCCAGCTCAGAACAGGGCTCTGGAAACACCATATATTTT	CASSEQGSGNTIYF
once	TRBD2	TRBV15	TRBJ2-7	TGTGCCACCAGTAGAAAGCCCGGGACTAGCGATTTCGAGCAGTACTTC	CATSRKPGTSDFEQYF
-	-	TRBV28	TRBJ1-2	TGTGCCAGCAGTCTGGGACAAACCAATGGCTACACCTTC	CASSLGQTNGYTF
-	TRBD2	TRBV5-1	TRBJ2-4	TGCGCCAGCAGCACAGGACTAGCGGGAGCCAAAAACATTCAGTACTTC	CASSTGLAGAKNIQYF
-	-	TRBV7-7	TRBJ2-2	TGTGCCAGCAGCCCGTGGGCGGGGCCTAGCACCGGGGAGCTGTTTTTT	CASSPWAGPSTGELFF
few	-	TRBV7-9	TRBJ2-5	TGTGCCAGCAGCCCGCCCACTAGGATGGAGACCCAGTACTTC	CASSPPTRMETQYF
-	-	TRBV30	TRBJ2-5	TGTGCCTGGAGCCAGCGGGTTGAGACCCAGTACTTC	CAWSQRVETQYF
few	-	TRBV11-1	TRBJ2-5	TGTGCCAGCAGCCCCCTACTGGGTGGGGGGGCGGGTGGAGAGACCCAGTACTTC	CASSPLLGGGAGGETQYF
-	-	TRBV25-1	TRBJ2-7	TGTGCCAGCAGTCTAGGCCCCCGAGGCTACGAGCAGTACTTC	CASSLGPRGYEQYF
-	-	TRBV4-1	TRBJ1-2	TGCGCCAGCAGCCAAGGCGCCGCCAGGGGCCCAGTCGGCTACACCTTC	CASSQGAARGPVGYTF
-	-	TRBV6-1	TRBJ2-7	TGTGCCAGCCTGGGCCAGGGGAACTACGAGCAGTACTTC	CASLGQGNYEQYF
-	-	TRBV13	TRBJ2-5	TGTGCCAGCAGCCCCGTAGAGACCCAGTACTTC	CASSPVETQYF
-	-	TRBV20-1	TRBJ2-5	TGCAGTGCTATTCCGTCAGAGACCCAGTACTTC	CSAIPSETQYF
-	TRBD1	TRBV9	TRBJ1-2	TGTGCCAGCAGCGTAGCGCGGACAGGGGCCGGGAGCGGCTATGGCTACACCTTC	CASSVARTGAGSGYGYTF
-	-	TRBV19	TRBJ2-1	TGTGCCAGTAGTGCGGGTGATGAGCAGTTCTTC	CASSAGDEQFF
-	TRBD1	TRBV27	TRBJ2-2	TGTGCCAGCAGTTTAAGGGACAGATTCACCGGGGAGCTGTTTTTT	CASSLRDRFTGELFF
-	TRBD1	TRBV7-3	TRBJ1-4	TGTGCCAGCAGAGCTCCGACGGCAGGGGGGCCTAATGAAAAACTGTTTTTT	CASRAPTAGGPNEKLFF
-	TRBD2	TRBV13	TRBJ2-7	TGTGCCAGCAGCTTAGTTACTAGCGGAAGCTCCTACGAGCAGTACTTC	CASSLVTSGSSYEQYF
-	-	TRBV7-9	TRBJ1-1	TGTGCCAGCAGCTTAGGACCGACGGGGGTGGGCACTGAAGCTTTCTTT	CASSLGPTGVGTEAFF
-	-	TRBV29-1	TRBJ1-2	TGCAGCGTTGAGGCAGGGCTCTATGGCTACACCTTC	CSVEAGLYGYTF
-	-	TRBV7-3	TRBJ2-2	TGTGCCAGCAGCCTAGGGGGACACCTTGGGCCCGGGGAGCTGTTTTTT	CASSLGGHLGPGELFF
-	-	TRBV4-3	TRBJ1-5	TGCGCCAGCAGCCAACACAGGGAAATCAATCAGCCCCAGCATTTT	CASSQHREINQPQHF
-	-	TRBV5-6	TRBJ2-3	TGTGCCAGCAGCTTGGTCACCAATCTCGCAGCAGATACGCAGTATTTT	CASSLVTNLAADTQYF